These T cell receptor beta chains were read from a single sample in a study of Graves' ophthalmopathy and Graves' hyperthyroidism. TCRdb re-called the multiplex PCR reads through MiXCR, storing one row per CDR3 protein. The data show some 210,000 distinct CDR3 sequences, roughly 29% seen once. The sequenced sample consisted of peripheral blood. These receptors were taken from a middle-aged man with Graves' ophthalmopathy. CDR3s include the opening cysteine and the closing phenylalanine or tryptophan. A D gene is named only where the DNA matches it firmly. Expanded clones get a size class; other rows say once, few or many, or leave the size out.

V	J	size	D	CDR3
TRBV6-1	TRBJ2-7	many	TRBD2	CASRSSGRPYEQYF
TRBV6-4	TRBJ2-2	many	.	CASSAGDTRELFF
TRBV20-1	TRBJ2-5	few	TRBD2	CSARPLAGVETQYF
TRBV19	TRBJ1-1	many	.	CASGEWDTEAFF
TRBV12-3/TRBV12-4	TRBJ1-1	.	.	CATSGGLGTEAFF
TRBV28	TRBJ2-5	many	TRBD2	CASSEGTSGPGETQYF
TRBV6-5	TRBJ1-2	few	.	CASSSGTINYGYTF
TRBV18	TRBJ2-7	many	.	CASSPYLIGRYEQYF
TRBV5-8	TRBJ1-2	many	.	CASSLDHYGYTF
TRBV3-1	TRBJ2-5	many	.	CASSHDGGEETQYF
TRBV6-2/TRBV6-3	TRBJ2-7	many	.	CASSRGRDQGNYEQYF
TRBV25-1	TRBJ2-2	many	.	CASSERNTGELFF
TRBV11-2	TRBJ1-1	many	.	CASTQASGGNTEAFF
TRBV28	TRBJ2-5	.	TRBD1	CASSPWTGGEETQYF
TRBV27	TRBJ2-5	many	.	CATTDRIQETQYF
TRBV12-3/TRBV12-4	TRBJ2-5	many	TRBD1	CASSSDRGETQYF
TRBV6-5	TRBJ1-1	many	.	CASSYSRTGMSEAFF
TRBV15	TRBJ2-5	.	TRBD1	CATSSSRDRQKETQYF
TRBV28	TRBJ2-7	.	TRBD1	CASRRTGGAYEQYF
TRBV6-2/TRBV6-3	TRBJ2-7	.	.	CASSSATHYYEQYF
TRBV28	TRBJ1-1	many	.	CASRNRGNFIGFF
TRBV12-3/TRBV12-4	TRBJ1-1	many	.	CASSLGPTGLTEAFF
TRBV24-1	TRBJ1-1	many	.	CATSDTMNTEAFF
TRBV6-2/TRBV6-3	TRBJ2-7	many	.	CASSYSNMSPGQYF
TRBV6-2/TRBV6-3	TRBJ2-7	.	TRBD2	CASSGLAGAVSYEQYF
TRBV6-2/TRBV6-3	TRBJ2-7	many	.	CASRPGGAREQYF
TRBV28	TRBJ1-6	many	TRBD1	CASRYHTTDRVYNSPLHF
TRBV28	TRBJ2-7	many	TRBD2	CASLGGGLPYEQYF
TRBV30	TRBJ2-7	many	.	CAWSVNHEQYF
TRBV6-1	TRBJ2-7	many	.	CASSESPRRNYHYEQYF
TRBV7-2	TRBJ2-2	many	.	CASSSPGTFSNTGELFF
TRBV11-1	TRBJ2-7	many	TRBD1	CASSWMDRGQAEQYF
TRBV28	TRBJ1-2	many	.	CASSGQGYTF
TRBV6-2/TRBV6-3	TRBJ1-2	many	.	CASTIQVNYGYTF
TRBV6-2/TRBV6-3	TRBJ2-2	many	TRBD1	CASSPHTTGVNTGELFF
TRBV28	TRBJ1-2	.	TRBD1	CASSLPGTGYGYTF
TRBV30	TRBJ2-5	.	.	CAWRGKLDPKETQYF
TRBV20-1	TRBJ2-7	many	.	CSARDGGWGPSYEQYF
TRBV11-2	TRBJ2-7	many	TRBD1	CASSSNRGEQYF
TRBV6-1	TRBJ1-5	many	.	CASSRQWDLNQPQHF